This T cell receptor (beta chain) was recorded in a study of human T cells and chemical hapten exposure (dated by TCRdb to the early 2020s). For the study in its entirety: For sensitization, 2% DPC in acetone was applied to a roughly 2 cm by roughly 2 cm area of upper inner arm skin. Throughout the roughly 25-week study period, patients were also given weekly therapeutic DPC doses on the scalp. Patch tests used Finn chambers with 0.01% DPC on the upper back, scored after 6 days by International Contact Dermatitis Research Group standards. Most of the patients in the cohort were female, and the cohort covered alopecia areata with under or over 50% scalp involvement, alopecia totalis and alopecia universalis. The study tracked peripheral blood TCR repertoire changes in vivo during primary and secondary sensitization to the hapten diphenylcyclopropenone (DPC) in alopecia patients. Blood samples were taken from patients before sensitization (week 0) and then at 2, 6 and about 24 weeks after DPC sensitization. For TCR sequencing, blood came from 25 to 35 alopecia patients at anywhere from one to four time points (pre-sensitization, 2, 6 and 24 weeks). Libraries were pooled for sequencing, and variation in per-sample TCR yields was attributed mainly to small differences in library volumes within the pool. Results and caveats for the whole study, not just this receptor: After repeated subsampling, the strength of the expansion versus patch-test correlation and the threshold at which it became significant changed. Patch test score correlated positively with the number of PT1 expanded TCRs, reaching significance at thresholds 8, 16 and 32 but not at 4. Because every patient had alopecia, a presumed autoimmune disease, the patients' immune response might differ from that of healthy individuals. No change with DPC sensitization was found in the number of TCRs above 1 in 1000 frequency, and no evidence of global repertoire structure alterations was found. Compared with pre-sensitization or healthy control sets, expanded TCRs formed significantly more large CDR3 similarity clusters, which is consistent with antigen-driven responses.

Trimming costs V 5 bases and J 6 bases, and their ends lie 17 bases apart. CDR1 SQVTM and CDR2 ANQGSEA were looked up in the germline V gene. The cysteine opens and the phenylalanine closes a CDR3 of 14 amino acids. Here the CDR3 DNA is all that survives: 42 bases in frame from base 1. Preparation of the library involved RACE. The sequencer listed for this sample is NextSeq 500. During library preparation, unique molecular identifiers were attached to individual cDNA molecules so that TCRs could be counted in a quantitative, reproducible way. Each blood RNA sample was used to sequence both TCR alpha and TCR beta chains. The original methods were these. A median of approximately 100,000 TCRs per sample was observed, with a range of 23,224 to 690,600. The Decombinator software suite was used to annotate the V, J and CDR3 of the TCR reads. For the PS versus PT1 abundance plots, all samples were subsampled to the same number of TCRs (28,000). Expanded TCRs were defined as absent before sensitization and observed at least eight times at the 2-week time point. TCRdb reworked the public reads: Q25 trimming with fastp, MiXCR clone assembly, productive beta chains retained. Every CDR3 protein is listed once, alongside the most common genes and DNA of its rows. Clone size and V and J calls follow TCRdb, not the original study. The sample has approximately 110,000 distinct CDR3 sequences on record, 34% of them singletons. The ten largest clones represent more than 2.5% of the sample.

With respect to this clonotype: No antigen is known for it. No clone much larger than this one lies a single base away; base qualities are absent.

The sample's time point label, in plain terms: patch test 3, about 24 weeks after DPC sensitization. In the paper's terms, the treatment or condition label means: therapeutic diphenylcyclopropenone sensitization with weekly scalp DPC. At every patch-test visit, the blood draw took place before the patch test was put on. To be eligible, patients had to be aged 18 to 70, diagnosed with alopecia and judged suitable for DPC therapy, while pregnant patients were excluded. Total RNA was isolated from unfractionated whole blood collected in Tempus Blood RNA tubes. Source: whole blood, taken in connection with sensitization to the hapten diphenylcyclopropenone (DPC). Recombination linked TRBV29-1 to TRBJ2-1; no D gene is confidently identified. The receptor was derived from a man in his forties with alopecia areata. Some clones in this sample may be carry-over from other donors' samples. The nucleotide sequence reads TGCAGCGTTCCCCACCAAACTAACATCAATGAGCAGTTCTTC. The resulting protein is CSVPHQTNINEQFF.